The present T cell receptor (beta chain) was sequenced within a study of shared clonotypes between healthy human individuals. In unsorted samples, genomic DNA was obtained using approximately 81 million PBMCs. This clone was detected only a few times. Some 30,000 T cell genomes (about 0.3 ug DNA) went into each PBMC replicate. How the authors handled the data: ImmunoSEQ output held junction-only sequences without quality scores, so filtering differed. Here immunoSEQ multiplex PCR was the method, and the copy in TCRdb shows in-frame clones only, minus some. The V and J calls and clone size come from that table; D and trimming were worked out from the DNA. This sample has about 510,000 clones, with 79% found just once. Sequenced: PBMCs. The source is a woman in her forties in good health. Some clones in this sample may be carry-over from other donors' samples.

The CDR3 here is CASSSGQGADGYTF. The DNA for the CDR3 is TGTGCCAGCTCATCGGGACAGGGAGCGGATGGCTACACCTTC. V and J are TRBV18 and TRBJ1-2; 9 nucleotides align to TRBD1. With V trimmed by 5 bases and J by 6 bases, 7 bases remained unmatched. The germline CDR1 and CDR2 sequences are KGHSH and LQKENI. The CDR3 runs 14 residues.